Each of the 29 T cell receptor beta chains below was sequenced from the same sample in a study of blood T cells in healthy people across ages. Using a J-beta primer mix together with a sample-barcoded 5' primer, a second PCR was run for about 7 to 12 cycles. TCRdb fed the 5' RACE reads into MiXCR, producing one record per CDR3 protein. This table holds hundreds of thousands of distinct CDR3 sequences, about 50% found once. The source material was blood. All receptors come from a woman aged 80 or older in good health.

This clonotype was seen ten or more times. The chain employs TRBV4-2 and TRBJ1-1, with TRBD1 identical over 12 bases. Germline V gene data show CDR1 as LGHNA and CDR2 as YNFKEQ. This CDR3 is built from 14 residues. V shed 5 bases, J shed 8 bases, and the junction held 6 bases outside the gene matches. CDR3 in DNA: TGTGCCAGCAGCAGGGACAGGGGGCCCGGCGAAGCTTTCTTT. It yields the protein CASSRDRGPGEAFF.

In this sample, this clonotype turned up a few times. V usage is TRBV4-2 and J usage is TRBJ2-1, with D perhaps matching TRBD2 (5 bases). The germline V and J ends were trimmed by 0 bases and 2 bases, with 11 bases remaining between them. The CDR3 extends over 16 amino acids. CDR1 and CDR2 (germline): LGHNA, YNFKEQ. The CDR3, as DNA: TGTGCCAGCAGCCAAGAGAGGCTAGCCCCCTACAATGAGCAGTTCTTC. As protein: CASSQERLAPYNEQFF.

This clonotype has more than one count but fewer than ten. The J gene is TRBJ2-2, the V gene TRBV9; unclear D gene. CDR1 and CDR2 from the germline V gene are SGDLS and YYNGEE. The ends were cut back, 0 bases at V and 1 base at J, with 7 bases in the middle. The CDR3 has 15 residues. DNA for the CDR3: TGTGCCAGCAGCGTAGTAGACGGGAACACCGGGGAGCTGTTTTTT. Its translation is CASSVVDGNTGELFF.

The chain combines TRBV9 with TRBJ2-1; 11 bases map to TRBD2. The ends lost 0 bases at V and 8 bases at J; junction bases unmatched: 7. This CDR3 contains 16 residues. Germline V lookup: CDR1 SGDLS, CDR2 YYNGEE. The CDR3 DNA is TGTGCCAGCAGCGTAGAGGATAGCGGGGGGGATGATGAGCAGTTCTTC. Translating it yields CASSVEDSGGDDEQFF.

V is TRBV27 and J is TRBJ1-2, with a tentative D call TRBD1 (5 bases). Germline CDR1 reads MNHEY; CDR2 reads SMNVEV (reference sequence). V lost 9 bases and J lost 6, with 26 bases in between. The CDR3 sequence is 16 residues long. The CDR3 DNA reads as TGTGCCAGTCTAGGGACTACTGCCGAAGGACGTGATGGCTACACCTTC. As protein: CASLGTTAEGRDGYTF.

This clonotype was recorded at least ten times. This sequence joins TRBV12-3 or TRBV12-4 and TRBJ2-1; D uncertain. This CDR3 is built from 20 residues. Deletions cut 3 bases from V and 0 bases from J, with 24 bases between. CDR3 amino acids: CASSFVFGYRRSSSYNEQFF. CDR3 coding DNA: TGTGCCAGCAGTTTTGTTTTTGGGTATCGGCGGTCCAGCTCCTACAATGAGCAGTTCTTC.

The rearrangement uses TRBV5-1 and TRBJ2-5; a weak D match, TRBD2 (6 bases). The J call may be faulty, since TRBJ2-7 better matches the DNA end. The CDR3 has 16 residues. Germline V gene lookup returns CDR1 SGHRS and CDR2 YFSETQ. The CDR3 here is CASTPRSTQGGYEQYF. CDR3 in DNA: TGCGCCAGCACCCCTCGTTCCACCCAGGGAGGCTACGAGCAGTACTTC.

A single count supports this clonotype. A much larger clone sits a single nucleotide away, making a read error possible. The chain uses TRBV12-3 or TRBV12-4 and TRBJ2-5; D perhaps matches TRBD2 (6 bases). Trimming pared 7 bases from V and 11 bases from J, leaving 17 bases between. The CDR3 runs to 12 residues. This CDR3 is CASMEGAGEQYF. The CDR3 region has the DNA TGTGCCAGCATGGAGGGTGCTGGGGAGCAGTACTTC.

This chain connects TRBV7-2 to TRBJ2-5; 15 nucleotides agree with TRBD2. This CDR3 region has 17 residues. The ends lost 5 bases at V and 2 bases at J; junction bases unmatched: 6. CDR1 is SGHTA and CDR2 is FQGNSA in the germline V gene. The CDR3 coding sequence is TGTGCCAGCAGCCGGACTAGCGGGGGGGCCGAGCAAGAGACCCAGTACTTC. Translating it yields CASSRTSGGAEQETQYF.

To note about this clonotype: Given a much more abundant clone one base away, this may be a read error. The chain joins TRBV3-1 to TRBJ1-2; D not resolved. The CDR3 extends over 12 amino acids. The germline V gene encodes CDR1 LGHDT and CDR2 YNNKEL (reference sequence). The CDR3: CAGSQGSWRYTF. The CDR3 DNA reads as TGTGCCGGCAGCCAAGGAAGTTGGCGCTACACCTTC.

About this clonotype itself: Mismatch with germline at one junction end may stem from a read error. J is TRBJ2-5 and V is TRBV7-2, with 8 bases identical to TRBD1. Germline-derived CDR1 and CDR2 are SGHTA and FQGNSA. The CDR3 is made up of 14 amino acids. The CDR3 loop reads CASGFRTGKETQYF. The CDR3 region has the DNA TGTGCCAGCGGCTTCCGGACAGGGAAAGAGACCCAGTACTTC.

As for this clonotype: At one end, the junction sequence differs from germline, possibly due to a read error. The chain couples TRBV6-5 to TRBJ2-1; D is possibly TRBD1 or TRBD2 (6 bases each). Per the germline V gene, CDR1 is MNHEY and CDR2 is SVGAGI. This CDR3 comprises 15 residues. CDR3: CTSSLGGSSYNEQFF. For the CDR3, the DNA is TGTACCAGCAGTTTAGGGGGGAGCTCCTACAATGAGCAGTTCTTC.

The chain recombines TRBV6-6 with TRBJ2-5, with 10 bases matching TRBD1. After removal of 0 bases from V and 0 bases from J, the junction contained 4 bases not matched to a gene. This CDR3 comprises 17 residues. Germline-derived CDR1 and CDR2 are MNHNY and SVGAGI (reference sequence). This CDR3 reads CASSYSGTGAYQETQYF. The CDR3 DNA follows: TGTGCCAGCAGTTACTCAGGGACAGGGGCGTACCAAGAGACCCAGTACTTC.

Concerning this clonotype: A much larger clone lies a single base off, so this may be a read error. The chain couples TRBV6-6 to TRBJ2-5; D uncertain. The CDR3 covers 14 residues. Trimming removed 6 bases at V and 1 base at J, with 12 bases between. Germline assignment: CDR1 MNHNY and CDR2 SVGAGI (reference sequence). The CDR3 loop is CASRYAKFQETQYF. Written as DNA, the CDR3 is TGTGCCAGCAGGTACGCGAAATTCCAAGAGACCCAGTACTTC.

This clonotype was counted only a few times. The chain uses TRBV5-1 and TRBJ1-2; no firm D call. The ends were cut back, 5 bases at V and 6 bases at J, with 11 bases in the middle. This CDR3 is 12 amino acids long. Germline CDR1 reads SGHRS; CDR2 reads YFSETQ. The CDR3, as DNA: TGCGCCAGCAGTAAAACCCAGGATGGCTACACCTTC. This codes for CASSKTQDGYTF.

This clonotype was recorded many times. The gene calls are TRBV7-3 and TRBJ2-3; 9 bases match TRBD1. Looked up from germline, CDR1 is SGHTA and CDR2 is FQGTGA. The J segment lost 2 bases and the V segment lost 8 bases, leaving 11 bases of the junction unmatched. The CDR3 is 16 residues long. CDR3 loop: CASSRRGQGLTDTQYF. The CDR3 DNA reads TGTGCCAGCTCACGGAGGGGACAGGGCCTCACAGATACGCAGTATTTT.

This clonotype was seen a few times. The V gene is TRBV6-5, the J gene TRBJ2-7, with D possibly TRBD2 on 5 matching bases. The CDR3 extends over 13 amino acids. Germline V gives CDR1 MNHEY, CDR2 SVGAGI. V was pared by 2 bases and J by 4 bases, with 9 bases between. This CDR3 is CASSYRERYEQYF. DNA for the CDR3: TGTGCCAGCAGTTACAGGGAGCGGTACGAGCAGTACTTC.

This chain uses TRBV7-9 with TRBJ2-1; 10 bases match TRBD2. The ends lost 2 bases at V and 6 bases at J; junction bases unmatched: 4. Germline CDR1 is SEHNR and CDR2 is FQNEAQ (reference sequence). CDR3 size: 15 residues. In DNA, the CDR3 is TGTGCCAGCAGCTTACTAGCGGGGGCCCTCAATGAGCAGTTCTTC. Its protein is CASSLLAGALNEQFF.

A word on this clonotype: A much larger clonotype is one base distant, so this may be a read error. The V call is TRBV12-3 or TRBV12-4, the J call TRBJ1-5; 7 bases map to TRBD1. The CDR3 contains 17 residues. The CDR3 region is CASSPYLYGGGNLPQHF. The CDR3 DNA follows: TGTGCCAGCAGTCCATACCTCTACGGAGGGGGCAATCTGCCCCAGCATTTT.

This clonotype has more than one count but fewer than ten. Possible read error: a much larger clone is one base away. This chain joins TRBV5-1 and TRBJ2-1, with D perhaps TRBD1 or TRBD2 (5 bases each). The tail of the sequence fits TRBJ2-7 better, so the J call may be wrong. CDR1 SGHRS and CDR2 YFSETQ come from the germline V gene. CDR3 length equals 14 residues. The CDR3, as DNA: TGCGCCAGCAGCCCCGGGACGGGTTACAATGAGCAGTACTTC. Translated: CASSPGTGYNEQYF.

This clonotype has ten or more counts. The genes are TRBV7-9 and TRBJ2-5, with 14 bases aligning to TRBD2. CDR3 length: 16 residues. Germline CDR1 reads SEHNR; CDR2 reads FQNEAQ (reference sequence). V lost 5 bases, J lost 1 base, and 3 bases stayed unmatched. The CDR3 protein is CASSQGLAGVQETQYF. The CDR3 DNA reads TGTGCCAGCAGCCAGGGACTAGCGGGAGTCCAAGAGACCCAGTACTTC.

The chain carries TRBV5-1 and TRBJ1-5; possibly TRBD1 for D (6 bases). The CDR3 length is 16 residues. Germline-derived CDR1 and CDR2 are SGHRS and YFSETQ. Trimming removed 1 base at V and 0 bases at J, with 11 bases between. CDR3 sequence reads: CASSLSGAYSNQPQHF. The CDR3 DNA reads TGCGCCAGCAGCTTGTCAGGGGCCTATAGCAATCAGCCCCAGCATTTT. Complete variable domain (other parts from reference TRBV5-1 and TRBJ1-5): KAGVTQTPRYLIKTRGQQVTLSCSPISGHRSVSWYQQTPGQGLQFLFEYFSETQRNKGNFPGRFSGRQFSNSRSEMNVSTLELGDSALYLCASSLSGAYSNQPQHFGDGTRLSIL.

The rearrangement links TRBV28 to TRBJ2-3; 7 bases agree with TRBD1. CDR1 is MDHEN and CDR2 is SYDVKM in the germline V gene. V dropped 6 bases and J dropped 13; count of bases not matched to a gene: 7. The CDR3 covers 11 residues. The CDR3 loop is CASSTGAREYF. The CDR3 bases are TGTGCCAGCAGCACAGGGGCCAGAGAGTATTTT.

For this clonotype: A read error is possible here, since a much larger clone lies one base away. The rearrangement joins TRBV10-3 to TRBJ2-5; D might be TRBD2 (5 bases). Germline V CDR1 and CDR2: ENHRY, SYGVKD. The CDR3 is 13 amino acids. V shed 7 bases and J shed 2 bases, with 11 bases lying between them. CDR3 in amino acids: CAINGGAQETQYF. In DNA form, the CDR3 reads TGTGCCATCAATGGAGGTGCTCAAGAGACCCAGTACTTC.

This clonotype was counted many times. This sequence joins TRBV29-1 and TRBJ1-1; D possibly corresponds to TRBD1 (6 bases). Between the trimmed V and J ends, which lost 7 bases and 1 base, there was a span of 13 bases. The CDR3 loop spans 13 amino acids. Germline assignment: CDR1 SQVTM and CDR2 ANQGSEA. The CDR3 is CSGWGTPNTEAFF. CDR3 sequence (DNA): TGCAGCGGTTGGGGGACACCGAACACTGAAGCTTTCTTT.

This clonotype has a single count. The V call is TRBV4-1, the J call TRBJ2-1; a possible D gene is TRBD2 (5 bases). CDR1 is MGHRA and CDR2 is YSYEKL in the germline V gene. Deletions cut 1 base from V and 6 bases from J, with 10 bases between. This CDR3 region has 14 residues. As DNA, the CDR3 is TGCGCCAGCAGCCAAGTCGGAGGCCGCAATGAGCAGTTCTTC. This gives the protein CASSQVGGRNEQFF.

This clonotype showed up many times. CDR3 residues: CASSTLQGRANTIYF. As DNA, the CDR3 is TGTGCCAGCAGTACCTTACAGGGGAGAGCGAACACCATATATTTT. The chain carries TRBV6-5 and TRBJ1-3; 7 bases line up with TRBD1. The CDR3 consists of 15 residues. The trim removed 5 bases at V and 7 bases at J, leaving 11 bases unmatched. Germline values: CDR1 MNHEY, CDR2 SVGAGI.

This clonotype has just a few counts. The chain joins TRBV6-1 to TRBJ2-7; 8 nucleotides align to TRBD1. The CDR3 is 12 amino acids. The junction had 4 bases not matched to a gene; V was cut back by 3 bases and J by 9 bases. Germline lookup yields CDR1 MNHNS and CDR2 SASEGT. CDR3 DNA: TGTGCCAGCAGTGACAACAGGGGGACGCAGTACTTC. As protein: CASSDNRGTQYF.

The chain carries TRBV5-1 and TRBJ2-5; the match to TRBD2 covers 9 bases. The CDR3 runs 14 residues. Germline CDR1 reads SGHRS; CDR2 reads YFSETQ. The junction had 8 bases not matched to a gene; V was cut back by 0 bases and J by 11 bases. As DNA, the CDR3 is TGCGCCAGCAGCTTGGGACTAGCGGCATACAAGCAGTACTTC. It yields the protein CASSLGLAAYKQYF.